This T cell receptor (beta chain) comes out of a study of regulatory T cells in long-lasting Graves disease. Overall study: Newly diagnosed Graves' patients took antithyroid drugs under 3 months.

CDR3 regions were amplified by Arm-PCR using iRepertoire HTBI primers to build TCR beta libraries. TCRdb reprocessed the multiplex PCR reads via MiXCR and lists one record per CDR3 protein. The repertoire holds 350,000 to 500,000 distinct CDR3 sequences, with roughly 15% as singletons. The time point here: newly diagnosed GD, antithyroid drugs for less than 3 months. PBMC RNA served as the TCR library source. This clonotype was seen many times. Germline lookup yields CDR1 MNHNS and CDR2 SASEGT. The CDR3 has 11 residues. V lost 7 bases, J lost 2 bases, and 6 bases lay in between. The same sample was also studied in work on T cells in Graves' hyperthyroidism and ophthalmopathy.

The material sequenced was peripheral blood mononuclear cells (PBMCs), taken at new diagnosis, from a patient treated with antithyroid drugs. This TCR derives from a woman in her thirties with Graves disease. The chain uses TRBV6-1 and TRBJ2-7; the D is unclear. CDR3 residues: CASTDTYEQYF. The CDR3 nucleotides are TGTGCCAGCACTGATACCTACGAGCAGTACTTC.